This passage covers 21 T cell receptor beta chains from one sample sequenced in a study of blood T cell dynamics during melanoma immunotherapy. TCRdb's copy holds only in-frame clones and misses some; the assay was immunoSEQ multiplex PCR. The repertoire holds roughly 10,000 clones, with around nine tenths as singletons. Time point in this sample: week 3, after first cycle of checkpoint inhibitor. The sequencing here drew on blood, taken from a patient treated with checkpoint blockade. These receptors were collected from a human donor with melanoma.

The chain couples TRBV19 to TRBJ1-2, with 7 positions matching TRBD1. There are 18 residues in the CDR3. V gave up 5 bases and J gave up 4 bases; unmatched junction bases: 19. The germline V gene has CDR1 LNHDA and CDR2 SQIVND (reference sequence). This chain's CDR3 is CASSLQGGGRPETYGYTF. DNA of the CDR3: TGTGCCAGTAGTCTCCAGGGGGGGGGCCGCCCAGAGACCTATGGCTACACCTTC.

This chain links TRBV5-8 with TRBJ2-7, with no clear D. V was clipped by 3 bases and J by 4 bases, with 14 bases between them. The CDR3 is made up of 14 amino acids. Germline V lookup: CDR1 SGHTS, CDR2 YDEGEE. CDR3 bases: TGTGCCAGCAGCTCTAATACACCGGTATACGAGCAGTACTTC. Protein: CASSSNTPVYEQYF.

The gene calls are TRBV9 and TRBJ1-1; unclear D gene. Germline CDR1 is SGDLS and CDR2 is YYNGEE. The length of the CDR3 is 14 residues. Trimming cost V 0 bases and J 0 bases, with 6 bases left between them. CDR3 coding DNA: TGTGCCAGCAGCGTAGAAGCGCTGAACACTGAAGCTTTCTTT. It is translated as CASSVEALNTEAFF.

The rearrangement uses TRBV7-6 and TRBJ2-7, with D possibly being TRBD1 (6 bases). V was shortened by 5 bases and J by 0 bases, with 8 bases between the two germline ends. Germline V gene lookup returns CDR1 SGHVS and CDR2 FNYEAQ. The CDR3 runs to 13 residues. CDR3 bases: TGTGCCAGCAGCCACAGGGACTCCTACGAGCAGTACTTC. It is translated as CASSHRDSYEQYF.

V and J are TRBV6-4 and TRBJ2-2, with a tentative D call TRBD1 (6 bases). The V gene lost 7 bases and the J gene lost 2 bases, with 11 bases spanning the gap. The CDR3 consists of 14 residues. Per the germline V gene, CDR1 is MRHNA and CDR2 is SNTAGT. CDR3 sequence reads: CASKTGPNTGELFF. In DNA, the CDR3 is TGTGCCAGCAAAACAGGGCCCAACACCGGGGAGCTGTTTTTT.

This chain connects TRBV7-9 to TRBJ1-3; the D is unclear. Trimming took off 5 bases at V and 0 bases at J, with 14 bases between the two ends. The CDR3 loop spans 16 amino acids. Germline-derived CDR1 and CDR2 are SEHNR and FQNEAQ (reference sequence). The chain's CDR3 is CASSRTPGDSGNTIYF. The CDR3 DNA sequence: TGTGCCAGCAGCCGAACCCCCGGGGACTCTGGAAACACCATATATTTT. Variable domain in full (rest from reference TRBV7-9 and TRBJ1-3): DTGVSQNPRHKITKRGQNVTFRCDPISEHNRLYWYRQTLGQGPEFLTYFQNEAQLEKSRLLSDRFSAERPKGSFSTLEIQRTEQGDSAMYLCASSRTPGDSGNTIYFGEGSWLTVV.

The J gene is TRBJ2-7, the V gene TRBV2, with D perhaps TRBD2 (5 bases). The CDR3 totals 14 residues. Germline V CDR1 and CDR2: SNHLY, FYNNEI. Trimming shortened V by 2 bases and J by 9 bases, and 17 bases separated the two germline ends. The CDR3 protein is CASSENSRVPGQYF. CDR3 coding DNA: TGTGCCAGCAGTGAAAATTCGAGGGTCCCGGGGCAGTACTTC.

The chain is built from TRBV28 and TRBJ2-2; D is undetermined. Trimming removed 10 bases from V and 0 bases from J, with 12 bases in between. Germline values: CDR1 MDHEN, CDR2 SYDVKM. CDR3 length equals 14 residues. The CDR3 coding sequence is TGTGCCAACCAGGCGGCATCGAACACCGGGGAGCTGTTTTTT. Its translation is CANQAASNTGELFF.

This clone was seen a single time. The rearrangement uses TRBV29-1 and TRBJ2-2, with 10 bases matching TRBD2. Germline values: CDR1 SQVTM, CDR2 ANQGSEA. The CDR3 is 15 amino acids. Trimming at V came to 2 bases and at J to 2 bases, leaving 2 bases not matched to a gene. CDR3 bases: TGCAGCGTTGAAAAACTAGCGGGAAACACCGGGGAGCTGTTTTTT. Translated: CSVEKLAGNTGELFF.

The chain carries TRBV19 and TRBJ1-2; 9 positions agree with TRBD1. V shed 5 bases and J 4 bases; nucleotides not matched to a gene: 8. The CDR3 contains 15 residues. CDR1 LNHDA and CDR2 SQIVND come from the germline V gene (reference sequence). CDR3 amino acids: CASSPGTGSFYGYTF. The CDR3 coding sequence is TGTGCCAGTAGTCCCGGGACAGGGTCCTTCTATGGCTACACCTTC.

This clone has more than one count but fewer than ten. J is TRBJ2-7 and V is TRBV19; TRBD1 or TRBD2 may be the D gene (5 bases each). The CDR3 runs to 13 residues. Trimming shortened V by 3 bases and J by 3 bases, and 9 bases separated the two germline ends. The V gene's germline CDR1 is LNHDA and CDR2 SQIVND (reference sequence). CDR3 residues: CASSMGPYYEQYF. DNA of the CDR3: TGTGCCAGTAGTATGGGACCATACTACGAGCAGTACTTC.

Details on this clone: An end of the junction differs from the germline gene, which may be a read error. The chain is built from TRBV29-1 and TRBJ2-1, with a tentative D call TRBD1 (6 bases). Germline-derived CDR1 and CDR2 are SQVTM and ANQGSEA. The CDR3 extends over 16 amino acids. CDR3 in DNA: TGCAGCGTTAGATTTGGATCCGACAGGCAAGAGATTCACGGGATCTTC. As protein: CSVRFGSDRQEIHGIF.

This chain uses TRBV11-3 with TRBJ2-1, with 8 bases lining up with TRBD1. Germline-derived CDR1 and CDR2 are SGHNT and YENEEA. The CDR3 has 17 amino acids. J lost 4 bases, V lost 3 bases, and 11 bases had no gene match. CDR3 in DNA: TGTGCCAGCAGCTTTAGAGGGGGGACAGGAGAGTACAATGAGCAGTTCTTC. Encoded protein: CASSFRGGTGEYNEQFF.

V usage is TRBV7-6 and J usage is TRBJ2-1, with a weak D call TRBD1 (6 bases). Germline values: CDR1 SGHVS, CDR2 FNYEAQ. The CDR3 sequence is 14 residues long. V was pared by 3 bases and J by 8 bases, with 14 bases between. The CDR3 DNA sequence: TGTGCCAGCAGCTTGTTAACAGGGTTCGATGAGCAGTTCTTC. Translating gives CASSLLTGFDEQFF.

The gene calls are TRBV28 and TRBJ2-7; D is perhaps TRBD2 (6 bases). The CDR3 spans 15 residues. V lost 6 bases and J 1 base, leaving 16 bases between the germline ends. From germline, CDR1 is MDHEN and CDR2 SYDVKM. CDR3 sequence: CASRGDRAGSYEQYF. CDR3 in DNA: TGTGCCAGCAGGGGGGATAGGGCGGGGTCCTACGAGCAGTACTTC.

V and J are TRBV6-1 and TRBJ1-2; 7 bases map to TRBD1. V was clipped by 5 bases and J by 5 bases; unmatched bases: 5. The germline V gene has CDR1 MNHNS and CDR2 SASEGT. The CDR3 is 13 amino acids. In DNA, the CDR3 is TGTGCCAGCAGTCAGGACAGGTTTTATGGCTACACCTTC. Protein product: CASSQDRFYGYTF.

The rearrangement joins TRBV29-1 to TRBJ2-1, with 7 bases that match TRBD1. The CDR3 spans 13 residues. The trim removed 6 bases at V and 8 bases at J, leaving 10 bases unmatched. CDR1 and CDR2 (germline): SQVTM, ANQGSEA. For the CDR3, the DNA is TGCAGCGTATATGGGGACAGTAAGCATGAGCAGTTCTTC. Translating gives CSVYGDSKHEQFF.

The rearrangement links TRBV18 to TRBJ1-5; a possible D gene is TRBD1 (6 bases). Trimming stripped 0 bases from V and 5 bases from J, with 11 bases between. Germline assignment: CDR1 KGHSH and CDR2 LQKENI. This CDR3 has 15 amino acids. In DNA form, the CDR3 reads TGTGCCAGCTCACCACCTAAGGGGGGGCATCAGCCCCAGCATTTT. It specifies CASSPPKGGHQPQHF.

The chain uses TRBV7-2 and TRBJ2-3; D is uncertain. Germline lookup yields CDR1 SGHTA and CDR2 FQGNSA. The CDR3 totals 12 residues. Trimming left V 5 bases short and J 2 bases short, with 5 bases between. The CDR3 loop is CASSLFTDTQYF. The CDR3 nucleotides are TGTGCCAGCAGCCTGTTCACAGATACGCAGTATTTT.

CDR3 residues: CASSYSEGATEAFF. CDR3 coding DNA: TGTGCCAGCAGTTACTCCGAAGGGGCCACTGAAGCTTTCTTT. The J gene is TRBJ1-1, the V gene TRBV6-5, with a possible D match to TRBD1 (5 bases). In germline, CDR1 is MNHEY, CDR2 SVGAGI. The CDR3 extends over 14 amino acids. V was pared by 0 bases and J by 4 bases, with 9 bases between.

The chain carries TRBV19 and TRBJ2-2; tentative D call: TRBD2 (5 bases). Between the trimmed V and J ends, which lost 3 bases and 4 bases, there was a span of 9 bases. Germline CDR1 reads LNHDA; CDR2 reads SQIVND (reference sequence). The CDR3 is made up of 14 amino acids. The CDR3 DNA reads as TGTGCCAGTAGTATTGAGGGTGCCACCGGGGAGCTGTTTTTT. The encoded protein is CASSIEGATGELFF.